Included here is one TCR beta chain sequence, with context. Its antigen is as yet unknown. This record comes from a study of cytomegalovirus exposure and HLA in healthy donors. General observations from the study: Beyond CMV serostatus, there was no information to go on about immune exposure. Donors belonging to an Asian-associated ancestry cluster reportedly showed fewer N-insertions in productive TCRs than the approximately 640-donor mean, according to what a later analysis found.

The CDR3 extends over 17 amino acids. J was trimmed by 2 bases and V by 0 bases; bases with no gene match: 8. Germline CDR1 and CDR2: SGHNT and YYREEE (reference sequence). Primers included in the PCR were 60 Vbeta and 13 Jbeta primers. Assay: immunoSEQ multiplex PCR; the TCRdb copy retains only in-frame clones and omits some. The sample has about 160,000 clones; approximately 80% are singletons. The chain joins TRBV5-4 to TRBJ2-3, with 8 bases that match TRBD2. The receptor was isolated from a woman aged 45-60 years in good health and CMV-seropositive. Specimen: PBMCs. The CDR3 is CASSLEGGRPPTDTQYF. DNA of the CDR3: TGTGCCAGCAGCTTGGAAGGCGGGAGGCCCCCCACAGATACGCAGTATTTT.